The next 20 T cell receptor beta chains were all read from a single sample in a study of T cells in localized non-small cell lung cancer (dated by TCRdb to about 2020). Library generation was performed with the immunoSEQ multiplex PCR assay. TCRdb holds this immuneACCESS table with in-frame rearrangements only. Some clones are missing; in checked studies, unresolved V genes explain under half, and the rest has no known cause. For this sample there are approximately 31,000 clones; 90% to 95% appear just once. The top ten constitute roughly 0.73% of the sample. Material: peripheral blood, obtained before any cancer treatment. Receptor source: a woman aged 35-75 years with stage I lung adenocarcinoma.

The J gene is TRBJ1-1, the V gene TRBV11-1; D unclear. The CDR3 runs to 16 residues. Trimming shortened V by 1 base and J by 2 bases, and 14 bases separated the two germline ends. Germline V gene lookup returns CDR1 SGHAT and CDR2 FQDESV (reference sequence). In DNA form, the CDR3 reads TGTGCCAGCAGCTTAGAACCCCCGGGGTATAACACTGAAGCTTTCTTT. Protein: CASSLEPPGYNTEAFF.

The chain employs TRBV7-2 and TRBJ2-1, with TRBD1 matching 7 bases. From germline, CDR1 is SGHTA and CDR2 FQGNSA. The V and J ends lost 5 bases and 4 bases, in that order; junction bases with no gene match: 8. CDR3 length: 15 residues. The CDR3 DNA reads TGTGCCAGCAGCGTAGGGGGCGCCTCGTACAATGAGCAGTTCTTC. Protein: CASSVGGASYNEQFF.

This chain links TRBV4-3 with TRBJ1-6; D perhaps matches TRBD1 (5 bases). Trimming removed 0 bases at V and 7 bases at J, with 13 bases between. Germline V gives CDR1 LGHNA, CDR2 YSLEER. The CDR3 spans 16 residues. The chain's CDR3 is CASSQDWGPMNSPLHF. CDR3 sequence (DNA): TGCGCCAGCAGCCAAGATTGGGGACCGATGAATTCACCCCTCCACTTT.

CDR3 sequence (DNA): TGTGCCAGCAGTTACTCCCGATCAGGGAACACTGAAGCTTTCTTT. Protein product: CASSYSRSGNTEAFF. This chain links TRBV6-5 with TRBJ1-1; D call uncertain. V lost 0 bases, J lost 1 base, and 9 bases lay in between. The length of the CDR3 is 15 residues. Germline values: CDR1 MNHEY, CDR2 SVGAGI.

This rearrangement joins TRBV5-1 to TRBJ2-5, with 7 bases aligning to TRBD1. With V trimmed by 3 bases and J by 5 bases, 4 bases remained unmatched. Germline lookup yields CDR1 SGHRS and CDR2 YFSETQ. The CDR3 consists of 13 residues. The CDR3 spells CASSWTGGETQYF. The CDR3 region has the DNA TGCGCCAGCAGCTGGACAGGCGGGGAGACCCAGTACTTC.

The chain combines TRBV25-1 with TRBJ1-2; D not certain. The CDR3 length is 11 residues. Trimming removed 5 bases at V and 8 bases at J, with 9 bases between. CDR1 MGHDK and CDR2 SYGVNS come from the germline V gene. The CDR3, as DNA: TGTGCCAGCAGTAGTCCGGCGGGCTACACCTTC. This codes for CASSSPAGYTF.

The chain is built from TRBV28 and TRBJ2-1, with TRBD1 as a possible D gene (7 bases). The V gene lost 4 bases and the J gene lost 7 bases, with 14 bases spanning the gap. The CDR3 covers 14 residues. Germline V gene sequence: CDR1 MDHEN, CDR2 SYDVKM. This chain's CDR3 is CASSWQGGVNEQFF. CDR3 coding DNA: TGTGCCAGCAGTTGGCAGGGGGGCGTGAATGAGCAGTTCTTC.

The chain combines TRBV6-6 with TRBJ2-7; 9 nucleotides align to TRBD2. CDR3 length: 16 residues. From germline, CDR1 is MNHNY and CDR2 SVGAGI (reference sequence). The V and J ends lost 2 bases and 3 bases, in that order; junction bases with no gene match: 8. CDR3 DNA sequence: TGTGCCAGCAGTTACATGACTAGCGGATTGGTCTACGAGCAGTACTTC. It yields the protein CASSYMTSGLVYEQYF.

V gene TRBV18 combines with J gene TRBJ1-1; D gene unclear. The V end lost 4 bases, the J end lost 1 base, and 7 bases lay between the germline ends. Looked up from germline, CDR1 is KGHSH and CDR2 is LQKENI. This CDR3 has 13 residues. In DNA form, the CDR3 reads TGTGCCAGCTCACAAGGCAAGAACACTGAAGCTTTCTTT. Its protein is CASSQGKNTEAFF.

V and J are TRBV28 and TRBJ1-1; no definite D call. Trimming took off 2 bases at V and 5 bases at J, with 6 bases between the two ends. The CDR3 is made up of 12 amino acids. Looked up from germline, CDR1 is MDHEN and CDR2 is SYDVKM. For the CDR3, the DNA is TGTGCCAGCAGTTTAAGGGAGACTGAAGCTTTCTTT. Its protein is CASSLRETEAFF.

Note on this clone: One junction end does not reproduce the germline sequence, and a read error may be involved. The V and J genes are TRBV28 and TRBJ2-5, with D perhaps being TRBD1 or TRBD2 (5 bases each). The germline CDR1 and CDR2 sequences are MDHEN and SYDVKM. The CDR3 sequence is 12 residues long. The CDR3 protein is CAAVGGLETRYF. In DNA form, the CDR3 reads TGTGCCGCCGTTGGGGGTCTGGAGACCCGGTACTTC.

The rearrangement joins TRBV6-1 to TRBJ1-1; 9 nucleotides align to TRBD1. This CDR3 contains 13 residues. Germline assignment: CDR1 MNHNS and CDR2 SASEGT. The V and J ends lost 3 bases and 10 bases, in that order; junction bases with no gene match: 6. The CDR3 region is CASSEDRGAAAFF. The CDR3, as DNA: TGTGCCAGCAGTGAGGACAGGGGAGCTGCAGCTTTCTTT.

The chain couples TRBV29-1 to TRBJ1-1; possibly TRBD1 for D (5 bases). CDR1 is SQVTM and CDR2 is ANQGSEA in the germline V gene. CDR3 size: 11 residues. The V and J ends lost 7 bases and 1 base respectively, with 7 bases between them. CDR3 in amino acids: CSGGANTEAFF. The CDR3 DNA is TGCAGCGGTGGGGCGAACACTGAAGCTTTCTTT.

The rearrangement links TRBV4-2 to TRBJ2-5, with TRBD2 as a possible D gene (6 bases). Germline CDR1 is LGHNA and CDR2 is YNFKEQ. V dropped 4 bases and J dropped 5 bases, with 17 bases sitting between them. The CDR3 is 15 residues long. The CDR3 region has the DNA TGTGCCAGCAGCCCCGCCGGGGGAGGCAGCGAGACCCAGTACTTC. The encoded protein is CASSPAGGGSETQYF.

The CDR3 region is CASSQPGQGAIYGYTF. The CDR3 DNA sequence: TGTGCCAGTAGTCAGCCCGGACAGGGGGCTATCTATGGCTACACCTTC. V is TRBV19 and J is TRBJ1-2; TRBD1 matches at 11 bases. CDR1 is LNHDA, CDR2 SQIVND, per germline (reference sequence). Unmatched junction bases numbered 9, after V lost 5 bases and J lost 4 bases. There are 16 residues in the CDR3.

The chain combines TRBV12-5 with TRBJ2-5; maybe TRBD1 (5 bases). The CDR3 extends over 14 amino acids. Trimming took 1 base from V and 1 from J, leaving 7 bases between them. Germline V CDR1 and CDR2: LGHNT, FRNRAP. The CDR3 DNA follows: TGTGCTAGTGGTTTGGGACAGATCCAAGAGACCCAGTACTTC. Translated, it gives CASGLGQIQETQYF. The whole variable domain, remainder taken from reference TRBV12-5 and TRBJ2-5, is DARVTQTPRHKVTEMGQEVTMRCQPILGHNTVFWYRQTMMQGLELLAYFRNRAPLDDSGMPKDRFSAEMPDATLATLKIQPSEPRDSAVYFCASGLGQIQETQYFGPGTRLLVL.

V usage is TRBV7-6 and J usage is TRBJ2-1; 8 bases agree with TRBD2. V lost 5 bases to trimming and J lost 9 bases; unmatched junction nucleotides: 12. Germline V gene data show CDR1 as SGHVS and CDR2 as FNYEAQ. The CDR3 length is 15 residues. The CDR3: CASSPRPAGAVEQFF. The CDR3 region has the DNA TGTGCCAGCAGCCCGCGGCCAGCGGGAGCGGTTGAGCAGTTCTTC.

The chain links TRBV18 to TRBJ1-1; D uncertain. V was pared by 1 base and J by 1 base, with 4 bases between. The CDR3 is 13 amino acids. Germline CDR1 and CDR2: KGHSH and LQKENI. CDR3 sequence (DNA): TGTGCCAGCTCACCACTCGGGAACACTGAAGCTTTCTTT. Its protein is CASSPLGNTEAFF. Combining the CDR3 with reference TRBV18 and TRBJ1-1 gives the whole variable domain NAGVMQNPRHLVRRRGQEARLRCSPMKGHSHVYWYRQLPEEGLKFMVYLQKENIIDESGMPKERFSAEFPKEGPSILRIQQVVRGDSAAYFCASSPLGNTEAFFGQGTRLTVV.

This sequence joins TRBV5-1 and TRBJ1-1; D not resolved. Trimming left V 0 bases short and J 9 bases short, with 12 bases between. Germline CDR1 is SGHRS and CDR2 is YFSETQ. CDR3 length equals 13 residues. In nucleotides, the CDR3 is TGCGCCAGCAGCTTGGGGGATTTGGGTAAAGCTTTCTTT. Translated: CASSLGDLGKAFF.

This rearrangement joins TRBV5-4 to TRBJ2-1, with D possibly TRBD2 on 7 matching bases. Between the trimmed V and J ends, which lost 6 bases and 4 bases, there was a span of 11 bases. Germline V gene lookup returns CDR1 SGHNT and CDR2 YYREEE (reference sequence). CDR3 length: 13 amino acids. In DNA form, the CDR3 reads TGTGCCAGCAAAAGGGGGGGGTACAATGAGCAGTTCTTC. Protein sequence: CASKRGGYNEQFF.